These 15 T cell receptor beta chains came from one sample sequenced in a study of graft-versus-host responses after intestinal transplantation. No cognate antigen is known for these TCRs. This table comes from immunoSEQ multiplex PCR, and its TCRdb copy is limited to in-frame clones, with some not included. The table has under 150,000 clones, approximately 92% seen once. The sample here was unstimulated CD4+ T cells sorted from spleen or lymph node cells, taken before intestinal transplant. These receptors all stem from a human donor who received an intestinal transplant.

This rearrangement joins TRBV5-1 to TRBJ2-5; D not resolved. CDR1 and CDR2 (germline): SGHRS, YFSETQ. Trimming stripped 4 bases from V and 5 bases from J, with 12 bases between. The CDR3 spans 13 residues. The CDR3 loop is CASSPAAPETQYF. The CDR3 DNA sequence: TGCGCCAGCAGCCCGGCGGCTCCCGAGACCCAGTACTTC.

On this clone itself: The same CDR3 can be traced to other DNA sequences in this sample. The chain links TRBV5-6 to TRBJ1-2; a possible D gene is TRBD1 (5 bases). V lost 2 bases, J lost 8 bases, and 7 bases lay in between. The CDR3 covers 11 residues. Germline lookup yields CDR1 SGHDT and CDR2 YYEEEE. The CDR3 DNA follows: TGTGCCAGCAGCTTTGGGGGGGGCTACACCTTC. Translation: CASSFGGGYTF.

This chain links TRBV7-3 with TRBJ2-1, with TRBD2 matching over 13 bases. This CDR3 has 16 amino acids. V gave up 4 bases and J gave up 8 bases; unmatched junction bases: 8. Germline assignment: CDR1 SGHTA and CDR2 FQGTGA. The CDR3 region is CASSSTGTSGEHEQFF. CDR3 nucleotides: TGTGCCAGCAGCTCCACCGGGACTAGCGGGGAACATGAGCAGTTCTTC.

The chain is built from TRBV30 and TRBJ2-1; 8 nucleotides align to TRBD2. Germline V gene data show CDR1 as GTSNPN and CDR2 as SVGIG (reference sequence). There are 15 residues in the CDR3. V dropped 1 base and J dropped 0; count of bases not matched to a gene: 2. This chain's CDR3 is CAWSGGGSSYNEQFF. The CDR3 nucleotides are TGTGCCTGGAGTGGCGGGGGGAGCTCCTACAATGAGCAGTTCTTC.

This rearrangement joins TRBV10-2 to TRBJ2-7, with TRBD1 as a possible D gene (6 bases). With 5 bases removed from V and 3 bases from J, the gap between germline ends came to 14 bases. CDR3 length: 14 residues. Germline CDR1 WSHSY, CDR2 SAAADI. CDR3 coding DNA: TGCGCCAGCAGTTTAACAGGGATGATCTACGAGCAGTACTTC. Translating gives CASSLTGMIYEQYF.

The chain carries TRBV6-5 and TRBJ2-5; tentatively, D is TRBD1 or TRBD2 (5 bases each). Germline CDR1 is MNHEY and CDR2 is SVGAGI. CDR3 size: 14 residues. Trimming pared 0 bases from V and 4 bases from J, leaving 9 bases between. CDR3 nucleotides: TGTGCCAGCAGTTACTCTTTAGGGACAGAGACCCAGTACTTC. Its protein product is CASSYSLGTETQYF.

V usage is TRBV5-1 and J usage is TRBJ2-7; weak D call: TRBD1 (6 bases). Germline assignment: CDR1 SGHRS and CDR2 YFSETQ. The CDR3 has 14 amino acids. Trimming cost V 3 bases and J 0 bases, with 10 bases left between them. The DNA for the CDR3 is TGCGCCAGCAGCTGGGACACCAGCTCCTACGAGCAGTACTTC. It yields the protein CASSWDTSSYEQYF.

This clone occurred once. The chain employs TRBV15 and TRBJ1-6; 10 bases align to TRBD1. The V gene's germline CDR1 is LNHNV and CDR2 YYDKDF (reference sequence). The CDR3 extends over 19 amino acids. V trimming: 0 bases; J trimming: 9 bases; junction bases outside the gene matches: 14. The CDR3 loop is CATSRDAARQGASRSPLHF. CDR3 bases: TGTGCCACCAGCAGAGACGCCGCGAGACAGGGGGCTTCCCGTTCACCCCTCCACTTT.

CDR3 sequence (DNA): TGTGCCAGCAGTGACCCAGGACAGGGGCTAAACACCATATATTTT. This codes for CASSDPGQGLNTIYF. The rearrangement joins TRBV6-6 to TRBJ1-3; TRBD1 matches 9 bases. Germline CDR1 reads MNHNY; CDR2 reads SVGAGI (reference sequence). V lost 5 bases to trimming and J lost 6 bases; unmatched junction nucleotides: 8. This CDR3 region has 15 residues.

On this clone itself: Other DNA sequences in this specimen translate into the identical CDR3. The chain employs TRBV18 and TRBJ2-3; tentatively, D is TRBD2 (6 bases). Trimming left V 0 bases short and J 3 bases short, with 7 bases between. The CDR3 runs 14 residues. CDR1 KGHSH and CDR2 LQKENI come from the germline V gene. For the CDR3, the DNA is TGTGCCAGCTCACCACCGGGGGGTACAGATACGCAGTATTTT. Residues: CASSPPGGTDTQYF.

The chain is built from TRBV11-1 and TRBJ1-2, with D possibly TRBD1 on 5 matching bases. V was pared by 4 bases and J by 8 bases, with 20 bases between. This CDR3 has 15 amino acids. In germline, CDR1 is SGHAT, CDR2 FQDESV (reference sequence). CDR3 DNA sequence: TGTGCCAGCAGCTCATCCCGGGGCACCAACAGAGGCTACACCTTC. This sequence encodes CASSSSRGTNRGYTF.

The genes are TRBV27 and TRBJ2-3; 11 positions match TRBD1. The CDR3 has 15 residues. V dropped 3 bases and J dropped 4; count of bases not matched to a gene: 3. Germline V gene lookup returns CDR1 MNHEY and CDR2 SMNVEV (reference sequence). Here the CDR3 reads CASSFEDRGPDTQYF. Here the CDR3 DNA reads TGTGCCAGCAGTTTTGAGGACAGGGGGCCAGATACGCAGTATTTT.

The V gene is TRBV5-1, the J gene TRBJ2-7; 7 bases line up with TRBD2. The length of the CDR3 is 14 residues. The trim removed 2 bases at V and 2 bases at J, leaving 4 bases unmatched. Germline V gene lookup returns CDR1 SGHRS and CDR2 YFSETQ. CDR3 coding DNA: TGCGCCAGCAGCTTACGGGGGGTCACCTACGAGCAGTACTTC. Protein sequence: CASSLRGVTYEQYF.

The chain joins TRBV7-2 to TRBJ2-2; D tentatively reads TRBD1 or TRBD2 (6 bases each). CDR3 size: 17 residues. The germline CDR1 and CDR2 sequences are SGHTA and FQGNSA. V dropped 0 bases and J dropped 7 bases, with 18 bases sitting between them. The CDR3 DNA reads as TGTGCCAGCAGCTTAGCACGGGTGGGGGGCCCAGGCGGGGAGCTGTTTTTT. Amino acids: CASSLARVGGPGGELFF.

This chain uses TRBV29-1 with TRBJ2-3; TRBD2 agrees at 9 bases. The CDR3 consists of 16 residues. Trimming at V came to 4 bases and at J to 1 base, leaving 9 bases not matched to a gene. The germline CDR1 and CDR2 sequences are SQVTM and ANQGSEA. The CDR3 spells CSVGAGGVRGTDTQYF. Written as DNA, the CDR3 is TGCAGCGTTGGGGCGGGGGGGGTTCGAGGCACAGATACGCAGTATTTT.